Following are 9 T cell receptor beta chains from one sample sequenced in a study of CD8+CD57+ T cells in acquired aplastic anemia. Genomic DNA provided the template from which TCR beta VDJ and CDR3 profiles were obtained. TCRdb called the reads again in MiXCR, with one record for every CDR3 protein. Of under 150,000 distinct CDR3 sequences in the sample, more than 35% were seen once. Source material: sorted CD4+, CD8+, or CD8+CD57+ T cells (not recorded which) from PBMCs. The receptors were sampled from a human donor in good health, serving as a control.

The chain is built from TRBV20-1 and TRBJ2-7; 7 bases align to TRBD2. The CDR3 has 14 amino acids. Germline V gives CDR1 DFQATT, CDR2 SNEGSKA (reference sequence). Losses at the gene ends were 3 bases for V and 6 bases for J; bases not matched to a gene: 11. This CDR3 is CSASGAGDQVEQYF. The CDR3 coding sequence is TGCAGTGCTAGCGGGGCGGGGGATCAGGTCGAGCAGTACTTC.

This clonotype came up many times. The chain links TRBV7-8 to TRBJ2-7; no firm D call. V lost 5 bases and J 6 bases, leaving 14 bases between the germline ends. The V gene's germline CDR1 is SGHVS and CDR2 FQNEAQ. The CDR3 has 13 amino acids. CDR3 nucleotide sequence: TGTGCCAGCAGCCTCGACACTCTCTTCGAGCAGTACTTC. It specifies CASSLDTLFEQYF.

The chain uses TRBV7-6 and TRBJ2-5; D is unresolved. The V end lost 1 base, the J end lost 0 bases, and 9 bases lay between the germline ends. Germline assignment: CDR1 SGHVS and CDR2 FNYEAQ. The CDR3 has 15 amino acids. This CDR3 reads CASSLGLGYQETQYF. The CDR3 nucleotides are TGTGCCAGCAGCTTAGGCCTGGGGTACCAAGAGACCCAGTACTTC.

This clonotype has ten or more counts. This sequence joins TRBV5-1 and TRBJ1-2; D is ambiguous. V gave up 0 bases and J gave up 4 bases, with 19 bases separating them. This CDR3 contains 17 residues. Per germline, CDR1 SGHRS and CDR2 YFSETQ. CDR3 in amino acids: CASSLAVAPRRGYGYTF. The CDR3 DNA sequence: TGCGCCAGCAGCTTGGCCGTGGCACCCCGGCGAGGCTATGGCTACACCTTC.

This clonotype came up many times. The CDR3 nucleotides read TGCAGTGCTAGTCCCCGGCAGGGGCATCAGCCCCAGCATTTT. Amino acid sequence: CSASPRQGHQPQHF. The chain has TRBV20-1 and TRBJ1-5; tentative D call: TRBD1 (6 bases). Trimming left V 3 bases short and J 5 bases short, with 14 bases between. Germline CDR1 and CDR2: DFQATT and SNEGSKA (reference sequence). There are 14 residues in the CDR3.

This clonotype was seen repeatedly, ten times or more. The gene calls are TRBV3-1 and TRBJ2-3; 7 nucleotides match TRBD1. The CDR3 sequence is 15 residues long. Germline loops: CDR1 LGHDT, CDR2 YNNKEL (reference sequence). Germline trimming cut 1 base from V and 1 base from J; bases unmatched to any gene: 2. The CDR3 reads CASSQGDSRTDTQYF. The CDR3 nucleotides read TGTGCCAGCAGCCAAGGGGACAGCCGCACAGATACGCAGTATTTT.

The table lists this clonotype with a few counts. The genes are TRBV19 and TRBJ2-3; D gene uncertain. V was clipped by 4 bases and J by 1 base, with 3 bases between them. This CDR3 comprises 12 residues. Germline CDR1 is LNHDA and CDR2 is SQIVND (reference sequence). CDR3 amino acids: CASSSGTDTQYF. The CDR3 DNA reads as TGTGCCAGTAGTAGCGGCACAGATACGCAGTATTTT. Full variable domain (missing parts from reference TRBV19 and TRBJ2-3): DGGITQSPKYLFRKEGQNVTLSCEQNLNHDAMYWYRQDPGQGLRLIYYSQIVNDFQKGDIAEGYSVSREKKESFPLTVTSAQKNPTAFYLCASSSGTDTQYFGPGTRLTVL.

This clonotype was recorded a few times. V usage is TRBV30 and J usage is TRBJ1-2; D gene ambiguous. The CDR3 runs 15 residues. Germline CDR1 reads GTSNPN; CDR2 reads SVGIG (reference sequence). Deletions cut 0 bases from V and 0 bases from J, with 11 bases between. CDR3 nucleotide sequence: TGTGCCTGGAGTGTGGACCGTGCGGCTAACTATGGCTACACCTTC. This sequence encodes CAWSVDRAANYGYTF.

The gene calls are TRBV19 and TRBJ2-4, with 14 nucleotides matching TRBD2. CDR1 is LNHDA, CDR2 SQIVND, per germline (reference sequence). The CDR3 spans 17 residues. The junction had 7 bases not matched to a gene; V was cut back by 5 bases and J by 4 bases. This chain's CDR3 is CASSPVTSGGGKNIQYF. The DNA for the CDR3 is TGTGCCAGTAGTCCCGTGACTAGCGGGGGGGGGAAAAACATTCAGTACTTC.